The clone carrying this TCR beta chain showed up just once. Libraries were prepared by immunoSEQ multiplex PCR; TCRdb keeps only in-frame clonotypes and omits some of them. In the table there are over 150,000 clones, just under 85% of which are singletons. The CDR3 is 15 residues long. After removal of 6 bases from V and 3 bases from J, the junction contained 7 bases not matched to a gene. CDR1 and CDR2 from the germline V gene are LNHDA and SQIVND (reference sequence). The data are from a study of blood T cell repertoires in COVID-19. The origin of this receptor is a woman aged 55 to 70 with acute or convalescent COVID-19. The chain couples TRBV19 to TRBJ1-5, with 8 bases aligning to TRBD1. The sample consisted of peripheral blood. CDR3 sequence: CASSGQGWNNQPQHF. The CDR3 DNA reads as TGTGCCAGTAGCGGACAGGGATGGAACAATCAGCCCCAGCATTTT. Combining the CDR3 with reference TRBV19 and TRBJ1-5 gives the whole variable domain DGGITQSPKYLFRKEGQNVTLSCEQNLNHDAMYWYRQDPGQGLRLIYYSQIVNDFQKGDIAEGYSVSREKKESFPLTVTSAQKNPTAFYLCASSGQGWNNQPQHFGDGTRLSIL.